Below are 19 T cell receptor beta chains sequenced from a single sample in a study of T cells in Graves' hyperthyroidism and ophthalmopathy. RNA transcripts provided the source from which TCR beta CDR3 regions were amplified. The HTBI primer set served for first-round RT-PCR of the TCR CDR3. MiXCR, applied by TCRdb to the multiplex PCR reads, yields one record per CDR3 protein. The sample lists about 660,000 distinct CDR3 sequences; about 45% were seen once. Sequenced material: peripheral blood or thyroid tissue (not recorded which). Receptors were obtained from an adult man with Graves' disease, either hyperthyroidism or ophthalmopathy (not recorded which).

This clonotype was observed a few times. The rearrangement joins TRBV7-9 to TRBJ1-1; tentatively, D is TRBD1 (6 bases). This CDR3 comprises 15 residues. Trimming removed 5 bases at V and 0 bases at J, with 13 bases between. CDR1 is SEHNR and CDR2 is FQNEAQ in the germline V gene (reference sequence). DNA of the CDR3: TGTGCCAGCAGCCCCCAGCAGGGGATGAACACTGAAGCTTTCTTT. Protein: CASSPQQGMNTEAFF.

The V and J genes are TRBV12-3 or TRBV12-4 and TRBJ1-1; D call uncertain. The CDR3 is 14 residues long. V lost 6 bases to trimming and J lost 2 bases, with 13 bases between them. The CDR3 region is CASRSRWANTEAFF. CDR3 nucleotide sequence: TGTGCCAGCAGGTCCCGGTGGGCAAACACTGAAGCTTTCTTT.

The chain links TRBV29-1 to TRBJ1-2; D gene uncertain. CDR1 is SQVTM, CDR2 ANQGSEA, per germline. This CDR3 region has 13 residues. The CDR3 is CSPGGSPNYGYTF. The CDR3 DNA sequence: TGCAGTCCAGGTGGCAGCCCGAACTATGGCTACACCTTC.

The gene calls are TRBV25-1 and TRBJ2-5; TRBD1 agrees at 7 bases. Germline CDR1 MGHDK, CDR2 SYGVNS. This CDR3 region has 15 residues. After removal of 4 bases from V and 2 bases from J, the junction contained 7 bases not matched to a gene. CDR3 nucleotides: TGTGCCAGCAGTGCTAGTTGGGGACAGCAAGAGACCCAGTACTTC. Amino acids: CASSASWGQQETQYF.

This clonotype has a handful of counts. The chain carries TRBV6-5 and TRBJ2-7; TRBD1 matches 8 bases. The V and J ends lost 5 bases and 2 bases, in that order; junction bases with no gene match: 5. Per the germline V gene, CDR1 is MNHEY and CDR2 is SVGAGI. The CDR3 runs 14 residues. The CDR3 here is CASSDDRGPYEQYF. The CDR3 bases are TGTGCCAGCAGTGACGACAGGGGCCCCTACGAGCAGTACTTC.

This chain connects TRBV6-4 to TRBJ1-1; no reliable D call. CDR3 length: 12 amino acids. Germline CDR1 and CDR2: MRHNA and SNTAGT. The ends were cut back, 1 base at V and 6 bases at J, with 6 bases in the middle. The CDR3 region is CASSDWVAEAFF. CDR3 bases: TGTGCCAGCAGTGACTGGGTCGCTGAAGCTTTCTTT.

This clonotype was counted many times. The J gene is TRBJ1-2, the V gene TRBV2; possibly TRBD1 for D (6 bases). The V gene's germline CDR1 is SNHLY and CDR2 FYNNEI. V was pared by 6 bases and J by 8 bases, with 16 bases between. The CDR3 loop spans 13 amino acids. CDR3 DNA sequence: TGTGCCAGCAGCCCCCAAAATGGGGGCGGCTACACCTTC. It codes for CASSPQNGGGYTF. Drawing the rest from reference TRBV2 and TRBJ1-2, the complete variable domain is EPEVTQTPSHQVTQMGQEVILRCVPISNHLYFYWYRQILGQKVEFLVSFYNNEISEKSEIFDDQFSVERPDGSNFTLKIRSTKLEDSAMYFCASSPQNGGGYTFGSGTRLTVV.

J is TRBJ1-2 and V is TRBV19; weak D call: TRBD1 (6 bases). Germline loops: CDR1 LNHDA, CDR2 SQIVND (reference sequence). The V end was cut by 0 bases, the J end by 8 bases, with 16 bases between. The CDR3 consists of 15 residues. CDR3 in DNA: TGTGCCAGTAGTATAGATCCTCAGGGGTCGGGCGGCTACACCTTC. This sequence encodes CASSIDPQGSGGYTF.

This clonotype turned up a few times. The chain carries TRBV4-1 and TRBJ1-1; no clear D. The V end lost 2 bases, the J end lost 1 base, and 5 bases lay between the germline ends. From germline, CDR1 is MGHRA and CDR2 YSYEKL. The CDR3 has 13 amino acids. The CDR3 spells CASSQYANTEAFF. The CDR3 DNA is TGCGCCAGCAGCCAATACGCGAACACTGAAGCTTTCTTT.

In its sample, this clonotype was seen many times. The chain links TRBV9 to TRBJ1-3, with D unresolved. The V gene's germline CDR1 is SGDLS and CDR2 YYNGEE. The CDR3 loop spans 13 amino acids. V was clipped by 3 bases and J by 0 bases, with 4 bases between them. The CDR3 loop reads CASSDGSGNTIYF. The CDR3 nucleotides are TGTGCCAGCAGCGATGGCTCTGGAAACACCATATATTTT. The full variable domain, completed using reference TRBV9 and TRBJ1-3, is DSGVTQTPKHLITATGQRVTLRCSPRSGDLSVYWYQQSLDQGLQFLIQYYNGEERAKGNILERFSAQQFPDLHSELNLSSLELGDSALYFCASSDGSGNTIYFGEGSWLTVV.

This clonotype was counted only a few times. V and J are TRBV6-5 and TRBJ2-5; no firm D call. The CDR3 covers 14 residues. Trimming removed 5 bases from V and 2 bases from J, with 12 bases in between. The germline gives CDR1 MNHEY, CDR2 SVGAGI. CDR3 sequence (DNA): TGTGCCAGCAGTGAACCAGGAGAACAAGAGACCCAGTACTTC. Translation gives CASSEPGEQETQYF.

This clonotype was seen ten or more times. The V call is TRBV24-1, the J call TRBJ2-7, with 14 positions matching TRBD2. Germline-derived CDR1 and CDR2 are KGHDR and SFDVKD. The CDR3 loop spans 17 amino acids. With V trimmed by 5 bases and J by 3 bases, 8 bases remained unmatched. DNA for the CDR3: TGTGCCACCAGTGCGCTCGGGACTAGCGGGAGAATCTACGAGCAGTACTTC. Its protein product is CATSALGTSGRIYEQYF.

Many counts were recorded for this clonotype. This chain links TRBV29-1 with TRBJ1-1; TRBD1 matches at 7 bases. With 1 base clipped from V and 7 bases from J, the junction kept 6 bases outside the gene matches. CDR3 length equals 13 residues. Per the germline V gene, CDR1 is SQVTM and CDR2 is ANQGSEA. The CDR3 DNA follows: TGCAGCGTTGAAGGAGACCGGGACAGTGAAGCTTTCTTT. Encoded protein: CSVEGDRDSEAFF.

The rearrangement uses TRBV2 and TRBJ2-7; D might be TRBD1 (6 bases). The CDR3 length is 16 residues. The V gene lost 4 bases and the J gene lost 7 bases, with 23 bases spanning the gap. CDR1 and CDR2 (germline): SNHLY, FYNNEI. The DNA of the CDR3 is TGTGCCAGCAGTGGTGCGTCACAGGGAGCCTCTGGGGAGCAGTACTTC. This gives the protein CASSGASQGASGEQYF.

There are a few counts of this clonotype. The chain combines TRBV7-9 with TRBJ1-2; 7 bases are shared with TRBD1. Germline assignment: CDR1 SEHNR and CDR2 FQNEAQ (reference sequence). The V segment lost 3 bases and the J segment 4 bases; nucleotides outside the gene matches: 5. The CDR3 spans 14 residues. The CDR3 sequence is CASSLGDSGYGYTF. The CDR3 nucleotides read TGTGCCAGCAGCTTGGGGGACAGCGGCTATGGCTACACCTTC. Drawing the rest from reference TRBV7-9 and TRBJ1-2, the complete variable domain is DTGVSQNPRHKITKRGQNVTFRCDPISEHNRLYWYRQTLGQGPEFLTYFQNEAQLEKSRLLSDRFSAERPKGSFSTLEIQRTEQGDSAMYLCASSLGDSGYGYTFGSGTRLTVV.

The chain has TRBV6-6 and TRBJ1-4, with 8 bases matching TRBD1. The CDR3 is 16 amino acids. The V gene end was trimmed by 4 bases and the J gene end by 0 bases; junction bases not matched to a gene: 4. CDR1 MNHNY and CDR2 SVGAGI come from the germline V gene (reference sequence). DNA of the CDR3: TGTGCCAGCAGTTCCACGGGACAGGCAACTAATGAAAAACTGTTTTTT. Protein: CASSSTGQATNEKLFF.

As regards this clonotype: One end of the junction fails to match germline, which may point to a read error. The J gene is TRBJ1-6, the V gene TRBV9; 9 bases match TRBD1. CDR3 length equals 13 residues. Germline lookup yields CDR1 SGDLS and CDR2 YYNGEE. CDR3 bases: TGCGCCAGCAGCTCTGGACAGGGGTTACCCCTCCACTTT. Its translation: CASSSGQGLPLHF. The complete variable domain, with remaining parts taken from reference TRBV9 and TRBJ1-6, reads DSGVTQTPKHLITATGQRVTLRCSPRSGDLSVYWYQQSLDQGLQFLIQYYNGEERAKGNILERFSAQQFPDLHSELNLSSLELGDSALYFCASSSGQGLPLHFGNGTRLTVT.

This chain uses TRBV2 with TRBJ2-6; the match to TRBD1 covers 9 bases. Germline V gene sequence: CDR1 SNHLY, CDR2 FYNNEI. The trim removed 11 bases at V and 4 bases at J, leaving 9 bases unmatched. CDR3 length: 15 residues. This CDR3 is CAGGQGSPGANVLTF. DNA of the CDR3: TGTGCCGGCGGACAGGGGAGTCCCGGGGCCAACGTCCTGACTTTC.

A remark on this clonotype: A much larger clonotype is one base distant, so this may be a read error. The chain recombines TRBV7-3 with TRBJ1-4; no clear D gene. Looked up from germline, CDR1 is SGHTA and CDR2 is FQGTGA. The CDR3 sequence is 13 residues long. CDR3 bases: TGTGCCGGCAGCTTAACACTAAATGAAAAACTGTTTTTT. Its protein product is CAGSLTLNEKLFF.